What follows are 16 T cell receptor beta chains derived from one specimen sequenced in a study. TCRdb passed the 5' RACE reads through MiXCR, listing each CDR3 protein once. Of over 25,000 distinct CDR3 sequences listed, 25% to 30% are singletons. The sorted Tregs were CD4+CD25+CD127-/low cells. Specimen: tumor-infiltrating Tregs sorted from the breast tumor. The receptors derive from a female donor with breast cancer.

This clonotype was counted a few times. The V call is TRBV20-1, the J call TRBJ2-7; 9 bases fit TRBD2. With V trimmed by 6 bases and J by 1 base, 10 bases remained unmatched. CDR1 is DFQATT and CDR2 is SNEGSKA in the germline V gene (reference sequence). The CDR3 covers 15 residues. CDR3 sequence (DNA): TGCAGTGCCAACGCGGGACTAGCTTTTTCCTACGAGCAGTACTTC. Translating gives CSANAGLAFSYEQYF.

This clonotype counts as medium-sized. DNA for the CDR3: TGTGCCAGCAGGGTTACAGGGATCGGTCAGCCCCAGCATTTT. This encodes CASRVTGIGQPQHF. The chain recombines TRBV12-3 or TRBV12-4 with TRBJ1-5; weak D call: TRBD1 (6 bases). This CDR3 region has 14 residues. The V gene lost 6 bases and the J gene lost 6 bases, with 15 bases spanning the gap.

A remark on this clonotype: A much larger clonotype is one base distant, so this may be a read error. This rearrangement joins TRBV5-6 to TRBJ2-7, with D possibly being TRBD1 or TRBD2 (5 bases each). The CDR3 spans 15 residues. Germline values: CDR1 SGHDT, CDR2 YYEEEE. V was shortened by 4 bases and J by 4 bases, with 18 bases between the two germline ends. The CDR3 region is CASSLNKGSSYEQYF. In nucleotides, the CDR3 is TGTGCCAGCAGCCTCAACAAGGGGAGCTCTTACGAGCAGTACTTC.

By share of the sample, this clonotype is medium-sized. This chain joins TRBV5-1 and TRBJ2-3, with 7 nucleotides matching TRBD2. After removal of 1 base from V and 0 bases from J, the junction contained 8 bases not matched to a gene. This CDR3 has 17 amino acids. Per germline, CDR1 SGHRS and CDR2 YFSETQ. The CDR3 here is CASSLRLAESSTDTQYF. The CDR3 nucleotides read TGCGCCAGCAGCTTGAGGCTAGCGGAATCTAGCACAGATACGCAGTATTTT.

This clonotype has at least ten counts. The chain couples TRBV6-6 to TRBJ2-7; 9 nucleotides line up with TRBD1. There are 11 residues in the CDR3. The V and J ends lost 4 bases and 11 bases, in that order; junction bases with no gene match: 3. CDR1 and CDR2 from the germline V gene are MNHNY and SVGAGI (reference sequence). The CDR3 region has the DNA TGTGCCAGCAGTTGGGACAGGGAGGAGTACTTC. Translated: CASSWDREEYF.

In regard to this clonotype: Since a much larger clone is just one base distant, this may be a read error. This sequence joins TRBV6-6 and TRBJ1-3; weak D call: TRBD1 (6 bases). This CDR3 region has 16 residues. CDR1 and CDR2 from the germline V gene are MNHNY and SVGAGI (reference sequence). With 8 bases removed from V and 0 bases from J, the gap between germline ends came to 17 bases. The CDR3 reads CASANEQGVSGNTIYF. CDR3 coding DNA: TGTGCCAGCGCCAATGAACAGGGCGTCTCTGGAAACACCATATATTTT.

To note about this clonotype: A read error may explain this, as a much larger clone is one base away. V usage is TRBV11-1 and J usage is TRBJ2-1; the D gene could be TRBD1 or TRBD2 (5 bases each). CDR1 and CDR2 from the germline V gene are SGHAT and FQDESV (reference sequence). The germline V and J ends were trimmed by 2 bases and 7 bases, with 15 bases remaining between them. The CDR3 has 15 amino acids. CDR3 amino acids: CASSLQRGARNEQFF. The CDR3 DNA reads as TGTGCCAGCAGCTTACAGAGGGGCGCAAGGAATGAGCAGTTCTTC.

This clonotype ranks as medium-sized. The V and J genes are TRBV6-5 and TRBJ1-4, with D perhaps matching TRBD1 (6 bases). The germline gives CDR1 MNHEY, CDR2 SVGAGI. Trimming stripped 6 bases from V and 4 bases from J, with 12 bases between. The CDR3 sequence is 14 residues long. CDR3 in amino acids: CASRLGQNNEKLFF. The DNA for the CDR3 is TGTGCCAGCAGACTCGGACAGAATAATGAAAAACTGTTTTTT.

The rearrangement joins TRBV7-3 to TRBJ2-3; possible D gene TRBD2, 5 bases. CDR3 length: 15 amino acids. CDR1 is SGHTA and CDR2 is FQGTGA in the germline V gene. The germline V and J ends were trimmed by 10 bases and 0 bases, with 17 bases remaining between them. CDR3 sequence (DNA): TGTGCCACCTCCGTATCGGGAACTAGCACAGATACGCAGTATTTT. As protein: CATSVSGTSTDTQYF.

This clonotype showed up many times. The CDR3 DNA follows: TGTGCCAGCAGTCCAGGGACAGGGGGGAGCAATCAGCCCCAGCATTTT. Protein: CASSPGTGGSNQPQHF. The chain couples TRBV12-3 or TRBV12-4 to TRBJ1-5; the match to TRBD1 covers 11 bases. The CDR3 extends over 16 amino acids. J lost 1 base, V lost 5 bases, and 4 bases had no gene match.

This clonotype was counted between two and nine times. V and J are TRBV21-1 and TRBJ1-5; TRBD1, the table's D call, lacks a check against the DNA. TRBV21-1 is labeled a pseudogene. This CDR3 has 18 amino acids. CDR3 protein: CASSTKDRDYMSNQPQHF. CDR3 bases: TGTGCCAGCAGCACGAAAGACAGGGACTATATGAGCAATCAGCCCCAGCATTTT.

This clonotype was counted a few times. The chain uses TRBV19 and TRBJ2-1; D is perhaps TRBD2 (5 bases). CDR1 and CDR2 from the germline V gene are LNHDA and SQIVND (reference sequence). The V end lost 2 bases, the J end lost 0 bases, and 20 bases lay between the germline ends. The CDR3 extends over 19 amino acids. The CDR3, as DNA: TGTGCCAGTAGTATATTCCCTAGGACTTTCCTGAGCTCCTACAATGAGCAGTTCTTC. This sequence encodes CASSIFPRTFLSSYNEQFF.

This clonotype has ten or more counts. This rearrangement joins TRBV7-2 to TRBJ2-1; tentatively, D is TRBD1 or TRBD2 (7 bases each). The V and J ends lost 4 bases and 3 bases respectively, with 10 bases between them. From germline, CDR1 is SGHTA and CDR2 FQGNSA. The CDR3 runs to 14 residues. The CDR3 region is CASSSRGGYNEQFF. CDR3 bases: TGTGCCAGCAGCTCCAGGGGGGGCTACAATGAGCAGTTCTTC.

Judged by abundance, this clonotype is medium-sized. The V and J genes are TRBV7-3 and TRBJ2-1, with 9 bases aligning to TRBD1. The V gene end was trimmed by 5 bases and the J gene end by 2 bases; junction bases not matched to a gene: 4. The germline gives CDR1 SGHTA, CDR2 FQGTGA. There are 15 residues in the CDR3. CDR3 residues: CASSRQGGPYNEQFF. The CDR3 DNA sequence: TGTGCCAGCAGCCGACAGGGGGGCCCCTACAATGAGCAGTTCTTC.

This clonotype was seen many times. V gene TRBV20-1 combines with J gene TRBJ1-5; a weak D match, TRBD1 (6 bases). This CDR3 spans 14 amino acids. Trimming stripped 0 bases from V and 7 bases from J, with 13 bases between. Germline loops: CDR1 DFQATT, CDR2 SNEGSKA (reference sequence). CDR3 amino acids: CSAREPTGGQPQHF. CDR3 coding DNA: TGCAGTGCTAGAGAGCCGACAGGAGGACAGCCCCAGCATTTT.

For this clonotype: The conserved closing phenylalanine or tryptophan is absent in this CDR3, likely reflecting a read error. The chain couples TRBV24-1 to TRBJ1-1; D uncertain. Per the germline V gene, CDR1 is KGHDR and CDR2 is SFDVKD. The CDR3 runs to 13 residues. Trimming stripped 7 bases from V and 1 base from J, with 9 bases between. The CDR3 here is CATRDLTNTEAFL. The CDR3 region has the DNA TGTGCCACCAGGGACTTAACGAACACTGAAGCTTTCCTT.